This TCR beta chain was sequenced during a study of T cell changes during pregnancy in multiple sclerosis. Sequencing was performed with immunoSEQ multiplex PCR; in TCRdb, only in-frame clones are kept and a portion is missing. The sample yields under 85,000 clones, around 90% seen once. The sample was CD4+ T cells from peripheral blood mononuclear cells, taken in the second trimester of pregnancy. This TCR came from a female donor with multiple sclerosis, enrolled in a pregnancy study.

The CDR3 is CASSVTGEYNSPLHF. Here the CDR3 DNA reads TGTGCCAGCAGCGTTACAGGAGAATATAATTCACCCCTCCACTTT. The V gene is TRBV9, the J gene TRBJ1-6; D is perhaps TRBD1 (5 bases). This CDR3 region has 15 residues. Germline V gene data show CDR1 as SGDLS and CDR2 as YYNGEE. The V gene lost 2 bases and the J gene lost 4 bases, with 10 bases spanning the gap.